The 26 T cell receptor beta chains listed next were all sequenced from one sample in a study of blood T cell repertoires in COVID-19. Sequencing used immunoSEQ multiplex PCR; TCRdb keeps in-frame clones, though not all of them. The data show under 200,000 clones, with 80% seen just once and roughly 3.4% held by the top ten. The material sequenced was PBMCs or T cells enriched from blood (not recorded which). These receptors were collected from a woman aged 60 to 75 who had recovered from COVID-19.

This chain uses TRBV9 with TRBJ2-1; D might be TRBD2 (6 bases). Trimming left V 0 bases short and J 7 bases short, with 14 bases between. The CDR3 contains 15 residues. CDR1 and CDR2 (germline): SGDLS, YYNGEE. CDR3 bases: TGTGCCAGCAGCGTAGGGGGCGGGGCCCTAAATGAGCAGTTCTTC. Protein product: CASSVGGGALNEQFF.

This rearrangement joins TRBV2 to TRBJ1-4; D unresolved. The germline CDR1 and CDR2 sequences are SNHLY and FYNNEI. This CDR3 has 13 amino acids. V lost 7 bases and J 4 bases, leaving 10 bases between the germline ends. The CDR3 reads CASTLLVNEKLFF. DNA of the CDR3: TGTGCCAGCACCTTGCTAGTTAATGAAAAACTGTTTTTT.

The chain is built from TRBV5-4 and TRBJ2-7; 9 bases match TRBD2. The CDR3 covers 15 residues. The V segment lost 2 bases and the J segment 3 bases; nucleotides outside the gene matches: 6. CDR1 and CDR2 (germline): SGHNT, YYREEE (reference sequence). CDR3 in DNA: TGTGCCAGCAGCTTATCTAGCGGGATCGACTACGAGCAGTACTTC. Amino acids: CASSLSSGIDYEQYF. Combining the CDR3 with reference TRBV5-4 and TRBJ2-7 gives the whole variable domain ETGVTQSPTHLIKTRGQQVTLRCSSQSGHNTVSWYQQALGQGPQFIFQYYREEENGRGNFPPRFSGLQFPNYSSELNVNALELDDSALYLCASSLSSGIDYEQYFGPGTRLTVT.

This CDR3 reads CASSARTGTGLGYTF. DNA of the CDR3: TGTGCCAGCAGCGCCCGGACAGGGACTGGCTTAGGCTACACCTTC. The J gene is TRBJ1-2, the V gene TRBV9, with 8 positions matching TRBD1. The CDR3 sequence is 15 residues long. CDR1 and CDR2 (germline): SGDLS, YYNGEE. V dropped 3 bases and J dropped 8; count of bases not matched to a gene: 12.

The chain links TRBV12-3 or TRBV12-4 to TRBJ1-2; D is unresolved. V gave up 5 bases and J gave up 3 bases, with 4 bases separating them. The CDR3 totals 11 residues. The CDR3 sequence: CASSLYYGYTF. CDR3 DNA: TGTGCCAGCAGTCTTTACTATGGCTACACCTTC.

This clone was seen only a few times. The J gene is TRBJ1-1, the V gene TRBV19; TRBD1 matches 7 bases. The V segment lost 5 bases and the J segment 1 base; nucleotides outside the gene matches: 7. The CDR3 has 15 amino acids. Germline V gives CDR1 LNHDA, CDR2 SQIVND (reference sequence). The CDR3, as DNA: TGTGCCAGTAGTCCACAGGGGAGCGCGAACACTGAAGCTTTCTTT. Protein: CASSPQGSANTEAFF.

The chain joins TRBV4-1 to TRBJ2-7; D call uncertain. V dropped 0 bases and J dropped 2 bases, with 5 bases sitting between them. Germline V gene lookup returns CDR1 MGHRA and CDR2 YSYEKL. The length of the CDR3 is 13 residues. The CDR3 DNA sequence: TGCGCCAGCAGCCAAGAGGCCACCTACGAGCAGTACTTC. Residues: CASSQEATYEQYF.

J is TRBJ2-5 and V is TRBV9, with 7 positions matching TRBD2. Looked up from germline, CDR1 is SGDLS and CDR2 is YYNGEE. CDR3 size: 16 residues. V was clipped by 1 base and J by 2 bases; unmatched bases: 8. The CDR3 spells CASSVLGLEGQETQYF. The CDR3, as DNA: TGTGCCAGCAGCGTACTAGGACTAGAGGGGCAAGAGACCCAGTACTTC. Full variable domain (outside the CDR3, taken from reference TRBV9 and TRBJ2-5): DSGVTQTPKHLITATGQRVTLRCSPRSGDLSVYWYQQSLDQGLQFLIQYYNGEERAKGNILERFSAQQFPDLHSELNLSSLELGDSALYFCASSVLGLEGQETQYFGPGTRLLVL.

The chain couples TRBV10-3 to TRBJ1-1; no clear D. The CDR3 is 11 residues long. Germline V gene data show CDR1 as ENHRY and CDR2 as SYGVKD. Trimming took off 3 bases at V and 7 bases at J, with 6 bases between the two ends. As DNA, the CDR3 is TGTGCCATCAGTGATTCCCTTGAAGCTTTCTTT. Amino acids: CAISDSLEAFF.

The V call is TRBV19, the J call TRBJ2-7; weak D call: TRBD2 (6 bases). The V gene's germline CDR1 is LNHDA and CDR2 SQIVND (reference sequence). The germline V and J ends were trimmed by 3 bases and 0 bases, with 12 bases remaining between them. The CDR3 is made up of 15 amino acids. As DNA, the CDR3 is TGTGCCAGTAGTATTGGGGACTGGAGCTCCTACGAGCAGTACTTC. It translates to CASSIGDWSSYEQYF. Drawing the rest from reference TRBV19 and TRBJ2-7, the complete variable domain is DGGITQSPKYLFRKEGQNVTLSCEQNLNHDAMYWYRQDPGQGLRLIYYSQIVNDFQKGDIAEGYSVSREKKESFPLTVTSAQKNPTAFYLCASSIGDWSSYEQYFGPGTRLTVT.

In its sample, this clone was seen once. V gene TRBV19 combines with J gene TRBJ2-5; D perhaps matches TRBD2 (6 bases). CDR3 length: 12 amino acids. Germline CDR1 is LNHDA and CDR2 is SQIVND (reference sequence). V was cut by 3 bases and J by 5 bases, with 7 bases left in between. The CDR3 nucleotides read TGTGCCAGTAGTATGGGGAGGGAGACCCAGTACTTC. Translated: CASSMGRETQYF.

This clone came up a few times. The chain has TRBV7-8 and TRBJ2-3; TRBD1 aligns across 8 bases. Germline values: CDR1 SGHVS, CDR2 FQNEAQ. This CDR3 has 15 amino acids. V shed 1 base and J 2 bases; nucleotides not matched to a gene: 2. The CDR3 nucleotides read TGTGCCAGCAGCTTAGGGACAGGGTACACAGATACGCAGTATTTT. Translation gives CASSLGTGYTDTQYF.

J is TRBJ1-1 and V is TRBV7-9; D uncertain. This CDR3 contains 17 residues. In germline, CDR1 is SEHNR, CDR2 FQNEAQ (reference sequence). V gave up 0 bases and J gave up 7 bases, with 21 bases separating them. The CDR3 coding sequence is TGTGCCAGCAGCTTAGCACGGGGTAGCCCGCCGCCAGGTGAAGCTTTCTTT. Its protein product is CASSLARGSPPPGEAFF.

The chain joins TRBV7-9 to TRBJ2-1, with 12 bases aligning to TRBD2. Looked up from germline, CDR1 is SEHNR and CDR2 is FQNEAQ (reference sequence). The V and J ends lost 10 bases and 4 bases, in that order; junction bases with no gene match: 5. This CDR3 has 14 residues. The CDR3 region has the DNA TGTGCCATCGCTAGCGGGGGGGCATACAATGAGCAGTTCTTC. This sequence encodes CAIASGGAYNEQFF.

The J gene is TRBJ1-1, the V gene TRBV5-1; a possible D gene is TRBD1 (5 bases). CDR1 and CDR2 (germline): SGHRS, YFSETQ. Trimming stripped 0 bases from V and 5 bases from J, with 14 bases between. The CDR3 spans 15 residues. The chain's CDR3 is CASSLATLSGTEAFF. DNA for the CDR3: TGCGCCAGCAGCTTGGCCACGTTGTCAGGGACTGAAGCTTTCTTT.

The V call is TRBV30, the J call TRBJ2-7, with D tentatively TRBD2 (6 bases). The CDR3 has 14 amino acids. Trimming left V 2 bases short and J 3 bases short, with 14 bases between. The germline V gene encodes CDR1 GTSNPN and CDR2 SVGIG (reference sequence). DNA for the CDR3: TGTGCCTGGAGTAGATTAACGGGGGTCTACGAGCAGTACTTC. It encodes CAWSRLTGVYEQYF.

The chain links TRBV5-6 to TRBJ1-2; TRBD1 matches 9 bases. This CDR3 comprises 14 residues. Unmatched junction bases numbered 5, after V lost 4 bases and J lost 4 bases. CDR1 and CDR2 (germline): SGHDT, YYEEEE. Written as DNA, the CDR3 is TGTGCCAGCAGCCTTGACAGGGGGGCCTATGGCTACACCTTC. Translating gives CASSLDRGAYGYTF.

The V gene is TRBV27, the J gene TRBJ2-6, with D perhaps TRBD1 (6 bases). Germline CDR1 reads MNHEY; CDR2 reads SMNVEV (reference sequence). The CDR3 loop spans 16 amino acids. The V end was cut by 5 bases, the J end by 1 base, with 12 bases between. The CDR3, as DNA: TGTGCCAGCAGTGGACAGCCTAATTCTGGGGCCAACGTCCTGACTTTC. Protein: CASSGQPNSGANVLTF.

This clone was observed a single time. The chain links TRBV5-1 to TRBJ1-1; 11 positions agree with TRBD1. The CDR3 spans 18 residues. Germline CDR1 is SGHRS and CDR2 is YFSETQ. The ends lost 5 bases at V and 5 bases at J; junction bases unmatched: 17. The chain's CDR3 is CASRGLRTGGFGWTEAFF. CDR3 nucleotide sequence: TGCGCCAGCAGAGGCCTCCGGACAGGGGGCTTTGGTTGGACTGAAGCTTTCTTT. The full variable domain, its missing parts supplied by reference TRBV5-1 and TRBJ1-1, is KAGVTQTPRYLIKTRGQQVTLSCSPISGHRSVSWYQQTPGQGLQFLFEYFSETQRNKGNFPGRFSGRQFSNSRSEMNVSTLELGDSALYLCASRGLRTGGFGWTEAFFGQGTRLTVV.

This clone was counted a few times. This chain joins TRBV25-1 and TRBJ2-5; the D gene is possibly TRBD2 (6 bases). The germline gives CDR1 MGHDK, CDR2 SYGVNS. The CDR3 loop spans 14 amino acids. Trimming shortened V by 4 bases and J by 4 bases, and 13 bases separated the two germline ends. The CDR3 spells CASSVRDSRETQYF. The CDR3 DNA is TGTGCCAGCAGTGTCCGGGACTCCCGAGAGACCCAGTACTTC.

The CDR3 DNA reads TGTGCCAGCAGTGAAGCCGGGCTGGCGGGGGGTTACAATGAGCAGTTCTTC. This translates into CASSEAGLAGGYNEQFF. The chain joins TRBV6-1 to TRBJ2-1, with 8 bases fitting TRBD2. Looked up from germline, CDR1 is MNHNS and CDR2 is SASEGT. J gave up 4 bases and V 0 bases, and 8 bases lay outside the gene matches. The CDR3 covers 17 residues.

V usage is TRBV18 and J usage is TRBJ1-2, with D uncertain. V gave up 0 bases and J gave up 8 bases, with 10 bases separating them. Per germline, CDR1 KGHSH and CDR2 LQKENI. This CDR3 contains 13 residues. CDR3: CASSPPERLGYTF. The CDR3 nucleotides are TGTGCCAGCTCACCACCGGAGAGGCTCGGCTACACCTTC. The full variable domain, with the rest looked up from reference TRBV18 and TRBJ1-2, is NAGVMQNPRHLVRRRGQEARLRCSPMKGHSHVYWYRQLPEEGLKFMVYLQKENIIDESGMPKERFSAEFPKEGPSILRIQQVVRGDSAAYFCASSPPERLGYTFGSGTRLTVV.

The chain carries TRBV10-2 and TRBJ2-1; the match to TRBD2 covers 13 bases. The V gene end was trimmed by 0 bases and the J gene end by 4 bases; junction bases not matched to a gene: 3. Per the germline V gene, CDR1 is WSHSY and CDR2 is SAAADI. This CDR3 region has 17 residues. The CDR3 region has the DNA TGCGCCAGCAGTGAGTCCACTAGCGGGGGGGAGTACAATGAGCAGTTCTTC. It is translated as CASSESTSGGEYNEQFF.

The chain couples TRBV27 to TRBJ1-2; D call uncertain. Trimming took off 4 bases at V and 3 bases at J, with 9 bases between the two ends. The CDR3 consists of 13 residues. Per the germline V gene, CDR1 is MNHEY and CDR2 is SMNVEV (reference sequence). CDR3 DNA sequence: TGTGCCAGCAGTTACAGAAACTACTATGGCTACACCTTC. Amino acid sequence: CASSYRNYYGYTF.

CDR3 bases: TGTGCCGTCAGCCCCAGGGGGTCATCAGATACGCAGTATTTT. Amino acids: CAVSPRGSSDTQYF. This chain joins TRBV19 and TRBJ2-3; 7 bases map to TRBD1. The V gene's germline CDR1 is LNHDA and CDR2 SQIVND (reference sequence). J gave up 4 bases and V 11 bases, and 12 bases lay outside the gene matches. This CDR3 comprises 14 residues.

The chain couples TRBV5-6 to TRBJ2-3; 10 bases fit TRBD2. The CDR3 covers 15 residues. V gave up 6 bases and J gave up 1 base; unmatched junction bases: 5. CDR1 and CDR2 (germline): SGHDT, YYEEEE. The CDR3 loop reads CASTPGTSGTDTQYF. In nucleotides, the CDR3 is TGTGCCAGCACACCCGGGACTAGCGGCACAGATACGCAGTATTTT.